Below, one T cell receptor (beta chain) is given with its context. What it binds is unknown. The data were produced by immunoSEQ multiplex PCR, yet TCRdb's version contains in-frame clones alone and is incomplete. The table has roughly 110,000 clones, roughly nine tenths seen once. CDR3 size: 16 residues. The V end lost 0 bases, the J end lost 2 bases, and 12 bases lay between the germline ends. In germline, CDR1 is MNHEY, CDR2 SVGAGI. The data were obtained in a study of T cell responses to AZD1222 COVID-19 vaccine. The overall study: Whether given at about 4 or about 12 weeks, second doses were pooled. Study-wide results and limits: The study found Spike-specific TCR breadth and depth rose after two AZD1222 doses. Females made up more of the donors, who were largely white British, and clonal diversity may have come out too low. Dominant CD4 TCR responses targeted spike regions 160-218 and 743-854.

This rearrangement joins TRBV6-5 to TRBJ2-3; perhaps D is TRBD1 or TRBD2 (5 bases each). The sequence was collected from an adult in good health. This specimen consisted of peripheral blood, obtained on day 0 of AZD1222 vaccination. Here the CDR3 reads CASSYSMGTSTDTQYF. The CDR3 DNA follows: TGTGCCAGCAGTTACTCTATGGGGACCTCCACAGATACGCAGTATTTT.